The source of this TCR beta chain is a study of regulatory T cells in long-lasting Graves disease. Construction of the TCR beta libraries employed iRepertoire HTBI primers in conjunction with Arm-PCR of CDR3 regions. TCRdb itself ran the multiplex PCR reads through MiXCR, one entry per CDR3 protein. The sample carries some 400,000 distinct CDR3 sequences, under 15% recorded once. Time point given: newly diagnosed GD, antithyroid drugs for less than 3 months. The TCR library was made from RNA that had been extracted from PBMCs in TRIzol. By American Thyroid Association guidelines, Graves' disease was diagnosed in the cohort. An endocrinology department in Xi'an, China, recruited the patients. Study-wide points: Analyses excluded thyroid tissue, covering peripheral blood alone.

The CDR3 sequence is 14 residues long. Trimming stripped 5 bases from V and 4 bases from J, with 14 bases between. Germline assignment: CDR1 ENHRY and CDR2 SYGVKD. This clonotype is categorized as medium-sized. Its antigen is not known. These data were likewise used in another study, on T cells in Graves' hyperthyroidism and ophthalmopathy. This second study says: Stable Graves' hyperthyroidism meant no ophthalmopathy progression within 18 months.

The rearrangement uses TRBV10-3 and TRBJ1-2; D possibly corresponds to TRBD1 (6 bases). The sequence was obtained from a woman aged 30 to 39 with Graves disease. Material: peripheral blood mononuclear cells (PBMCs), obtained at new diagnosis, from a patient treated with antithyroid drugs. CDR3 sequence reads: CAISPPTGTYGYTF. CDR3 DNA: TGTGCCATCAGTCCCCCCACAGGGACCTATGGCTACACCTTC.